Sequencing of this TCR beta chain was carried out in a study of beta chain features in type 1 diabetes. Study-wide points: Here, the possible influence of HLA type (on TCRB rearrangement) remained unresolved. Shorter TCRB CDR3s, moderately but significantly so, were found in Type 1 diabetes patients in all four CD4+ subsets.

CDR1 and CDR2 from the germline V gene are LGHNA and YNFKEQ. V dropped 0 bases and J dropped 6; count of bases not matched to a gene: 13. This CDR3 comprises 19 residues. Expressed TCRB transcripts were sequenced, since all the RNA that had been isolated was reverse transcribed. Naive, central memory and regulatory T cell samples averaged about 3.57 million reads. The table came from immunoSEQ multiplex PCR; TCRdb's copy has only in-frame clones and leaves some out. The table includes some 500,000 clones, 9.5% to 12% detected once. As to this clone: Its antigen is as yet unknown.

The sample consisted of naive CD4+ T cells from blood. The source is a woman in her late teens or twenties in good health. V is TRBV4-2 and J is TRBJ2-1; 11 bases fit TRBD2. This CDR3 reads CASSQEASGGTLNLNEQFF. CDR3 in DNA: TGTGCCAGCAGCCAAGAGGCTAGCGGGGGGACTCTAAACCTCAATGAGCAGTTCTTC.